A single sample is the source of the 9 T cell receptor beta chains below, sequenced in a study of cytomegalovirus exposure and HLA in healthy donors. Amplification used 60 Vbeta primers and 13 Jbeta primers. Profiling relied on immunoSEQ multiplex PCR, and the TCRdb table lists in-frame clones only, not all of them. Of 100,000 to 140,000 clones in the sample, approximately 81% were seen once. The source material was PBMCs. The receptor source for this set is a man aged 30-40 years in good health and CMV-seronegative.

This sequence joins TRBV9 and TRBJ2-7; 11 positions agree with TRBD1. The CDR3 is 16 amino acids. Losses at the gene ends were 2 bases for V and 3 bases for J; bases not matched to a gene: 7. Germline V gene lookup returns CDR1 SGDLS and CDR2 YYNGEE. Written as DNA, the CDR3 is TGTGCCAGCAGCGTGGGCCCCGGGACAGGGGGCTACGAGCAGTACTTC. Translation gives CASSVGPGTGGYEQYF. Looking up the rest from reference TRBV9 and TRBJ2-7 gives the full variable domain: DSGVTQTPKHLITATGQRVTLRCSPRSGDLSVYWYQQSLDQGLQFLIQYYNGEERAKGNILERFSAQQFPDLHSELNLSSLELGDSALYFCASSVGPGTGGYEQYFGPGTRLTVT.

The gene calls are TRBV7-2 and TRBJ2-7; 12 nucleotides agree with TRBD2. Germline V gives CDR1 SGHTA, CDR2 FQGNSA. CDR3 length: 14 amino acids. Germline trimming cut 2 bases from V and 4 bases from J; bases unmatched to any gene: 0. In nucleotides, the CDR3 is TGTGCCAGCAGCTTAACTAGCGGGAGGTACGAGCAGTACTTC. Its translation: CASSLTSGRYEQYF.

The V call is TRBV4-1, the J call TRBJ2-1; possibly TRBD2 for D (6 bases). The CDR3 is 15 residues long. The V and J ends lost 0 bases and 0 bases respectively, with 6 bases between them. In germline, CDR1 is MGHRA, CDR2 YSYEKL. CDR3 protein: CASSQDGSSYNEQFF. The CDR3 nucleotides are TGCGCCAGCAGCCAAGACGGGAGCTCCTACAATGAGCAGTTCTTC.

The chain is built from TRBV5-1 and TRBJ1-1; TRBD1 might be the D (5 bases). V lost 2 bases, J lost 6 bases, and 17 bases lay in between. Germline assignment: CDR1 SGHRS and CDR2 YFSETQ. The CDR3 runs 15 residues. The CDR3 bases are TGCGCCAGCAGCTTTCAGGGAATAGAGGTCCCTGAAGCTTTCTTT. Translated, it gives CASSFQGIEVPEAFF.

The chain carries TRBV6-5 and TRBJ1-5; 11 nucleotides align to TRBD1. This CDR3 region has 15 residues. V was pared by 10 bases and J by 4 bases, with 9 bases of the junction left unmatched. Germline CDR1 reads MNHEY; CDR2 reads SVGAGI. The DNA of the CDR3 is TGTGCCACAAAGCAAGGACAGGGGGCAAATCAGCCCCAGCATTTT. This translates into CATKQGQGANQPQHF.

The chain uses TRBV6-5 and TRBJ1-2; possible D gene TRBD1, 5 bases. The V end lost 2 bases, the J end lost 8 bases, and 18 bases lay between the germline ends. CDR3 length equals 15 residues. Germline CDR1 is MNHEY and CDR2 is SVGAGI. As DNA, the CDR3 is TGTGCCAGCAGTTACCTCTCCGGAGGGGCCCGGGGCTACACCTTC. It translates to CASSYLSGGARGYTF.

The chain joins TRBV6-6 to TRBJ2-7; D possibly corresponds to TRBD2 (6 bases). Looked up from germline, CDR1 is MNHNY and CDR2 is SVGAGI (reference sequence). This CDR3 has 13 residues. The ends were cut back, 7 bases at V and 7 bases at J, with 17 bases in the middle. CDR3: CASTRDSPVEQYF. The DNA of the CDR3 is TGTGCCAGCACTCGGGACTCCCCTGTGGAGCAGTACTTC.

This clone was observed a few times. The CDR3 sequence is CASTPRGQPSNQPQHF. The CDR3 DNA sequence: TGTGCCAGCACCCCGAGGGGACAGCCTAGCAATCAGCCCCAGCATTTT. V and J are TRBV2 and TRBJ1-5; 7 nucleotides agree with TRBD1. V shed 7 bases, J shed 0 bases, and the junction held 9 bases outside the gene matches. Looked up from germline, CDR1 is SNHLY and CDR2 is FYNNEI. The CDR3 runs to 16 residues.

This chain uses TRBV7-2 with TRBJ2-7, with D possibly matching TRBD2 (5 bases). The CDR3 has 14 amino acids. The germline gives CDR1 SGHTA, CDR2 FQGNSA. V lost 1 base and J 7 bases, leaving 14 bases between the germline ends. The CDR3 DNA sequence: TGTGCCAGCAGCTTAGGCGGGCAAGCTCGAGAGCAGTACTTC. Its protein product is CASSLGGQAREQYF.